What follows describes a single T cell receptor beta chain. This entry comes from a study of T cells in Graves' hyperthyroidism and ophthalmopathy. Looked up from germline, CDR1 is SGHTA and CDR2 is FQGTGA. J lost 5 bases, V lost 4 bases, and 3 bases had no gene match. The CDR3 has 15 amino acids. It was RNA transcripts that yielded the amplified TCR beta CDR3 regions. RT-PCR in the first round (using the HTBI primer set) targeted the TCR CDR3. A single record per CDR3 protein comes from TCRdb applying MiXCR to the multiplex PCR reads. This table has 240,000 or so distinct CDR3 sequences, about a sixth appearing once.

The specimen was blood. The V and J genes are TRBV7-3 and TRBJ2-5; TRBD2 matches 14 bases. The TCR was taken from a woman between 18 and 29 years old with Graves' ophthalmopathy. CDR3 region: CASSSRTSGRETQYF. The CDR3 region has the DNA TGTGCCAGCAGCTCACGGACTAGCGGGAGGGAGACCCAGTACTTC.